This T cell receptor beta chain was identified in a study of blood T cell repertoires in COVID-19. Authors' data handling: By means of reference gene primer amplification, nucleated cell counts were estimated. Clones were sequenced by immunoSEQ multiplex PCR, and TCRdb holds only the in-frame ones, with some missing. V, J and clone size were drawn from that table, and D and trimming were deduced from the DNA. The sample gives about 120,000 clones, 85% to 90% of which show up once; approximately 30% is in the top ten. Looked up from germline, CDR1 is SNHLY and CDR2 is FYNNEI. V was pared by 7 bases and J by 5 bases, with 13 bases of the junction left unmatched. The CDR3 is made up of 16 amino acids.

Sequencing input: peripheral blood. The receptor's source is a man in his 70s with active or convalescent COVID-19. The V gene is TRBV2, the J gene TRBJ2-1; 8 bases are a match to TRBD2. For the CDR3, the DNA is TGTGCCAGCAAGCATGTGGAGGGACTAGAAAACAATGAGCAGTTCTTC. Translating gives CASKHVEGLENNEQFF.